Included here is one T cell receptor beta chain sequence, with context. Under the authors' procedure: How many nucleated cells were present was estimated from reference gene primer amplification. Sequenced by immunoSEQ multiplex PCR; TCRdb stores in-frame clones only, minus some. V and J calls and clone size are as listed in that table; D and trimming were resolved from the DNA. Of approximately 340,000 clones listed, roughly 90% are singletons. The V and J ends lost 4 bases and 3 bases respectively, with 16 bases between them. CDR1 is MNHEY, CDR2 SMNVEV, per germline (reference sequence). This CDR3 comprises 15 residues. These data belong to a study of blood T cell repertoires in COVID-19. Study summary: T cells, B-cell-depleted T cells, or PBMCs provided the cDNA or gDNA that served as material.

The gene calls are TRBV27 and TRBJ2-7, with a weak D call TRBD1 (6 bases). The sample consisted of peripheral blood. The receptor was isolated from a young man with COVID-19, enrolled during active disease. CDR3 loop: CASSSLGAGIYEQYF. CDR3 DNA: TGTGCCAGCAGTTCCTTGGGGGCAGGGATCTACGAGCAGTACTTC.